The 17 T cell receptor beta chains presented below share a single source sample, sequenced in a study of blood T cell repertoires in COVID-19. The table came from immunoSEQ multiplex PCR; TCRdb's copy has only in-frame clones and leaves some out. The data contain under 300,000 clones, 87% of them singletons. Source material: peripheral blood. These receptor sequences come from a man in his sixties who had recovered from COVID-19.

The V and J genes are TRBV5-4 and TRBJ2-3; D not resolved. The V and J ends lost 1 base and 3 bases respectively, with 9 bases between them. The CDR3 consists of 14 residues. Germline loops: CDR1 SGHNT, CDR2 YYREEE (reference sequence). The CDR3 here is CASSLTLGTDTQYF. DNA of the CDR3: TGTGCCAGCAGCTTGACCCTAGGTACAGATACGCAGTATTTT.

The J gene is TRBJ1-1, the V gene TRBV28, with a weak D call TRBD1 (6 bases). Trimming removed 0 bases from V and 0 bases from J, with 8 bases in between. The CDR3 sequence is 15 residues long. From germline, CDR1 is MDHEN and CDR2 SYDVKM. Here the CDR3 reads CASSLWGAMNTEAFF. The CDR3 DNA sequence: TGTGCCAGCAGTTTATGGGGGGCCATGAACACTGAAGCTTTCTTT.

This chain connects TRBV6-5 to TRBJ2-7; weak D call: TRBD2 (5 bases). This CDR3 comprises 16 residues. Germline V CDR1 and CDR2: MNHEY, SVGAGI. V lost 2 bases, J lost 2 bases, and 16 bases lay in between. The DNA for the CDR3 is TGTGCCAGCAGTTACGGTTATCGGGGTCGGCCCTACGAGCAGTACTTC. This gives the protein CASSYGYRGRPYEQYF.

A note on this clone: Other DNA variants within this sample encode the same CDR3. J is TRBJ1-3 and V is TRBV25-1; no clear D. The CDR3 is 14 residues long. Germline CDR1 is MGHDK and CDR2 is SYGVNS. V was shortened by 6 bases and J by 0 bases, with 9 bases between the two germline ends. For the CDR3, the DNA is TGTGCCAGCAGCGAGCTATCCTCTGGAAACACCATATATTTT. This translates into CASSELSSGNTIYF.

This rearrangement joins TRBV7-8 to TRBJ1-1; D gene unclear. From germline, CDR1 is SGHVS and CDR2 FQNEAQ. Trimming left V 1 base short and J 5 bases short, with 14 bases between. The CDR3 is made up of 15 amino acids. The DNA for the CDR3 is TGTGCCAGCAGCTTAGTTCGGGGAAGGGATACTGAAGCTTTCTTT. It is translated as CASSLVRGRDTEAFF.

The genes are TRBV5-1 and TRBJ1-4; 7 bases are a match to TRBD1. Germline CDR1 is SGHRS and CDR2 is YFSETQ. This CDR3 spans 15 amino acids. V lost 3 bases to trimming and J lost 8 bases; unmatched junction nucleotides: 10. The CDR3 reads CASSSYGTEREKLFF. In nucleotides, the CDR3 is TGCGCCAGCAGCTCTTACGGGACAGAAAGGGAAAAACTGTTTTTT.

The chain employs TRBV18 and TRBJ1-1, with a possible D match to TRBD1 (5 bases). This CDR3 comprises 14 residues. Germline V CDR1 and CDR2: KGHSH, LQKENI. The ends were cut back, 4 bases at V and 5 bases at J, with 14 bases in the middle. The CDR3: CASSLAGSLTEAFF. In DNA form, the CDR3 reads TGTGCCAGCTCACTGGCAGGGTCTTTGACTGAAGCTTTCTTT.

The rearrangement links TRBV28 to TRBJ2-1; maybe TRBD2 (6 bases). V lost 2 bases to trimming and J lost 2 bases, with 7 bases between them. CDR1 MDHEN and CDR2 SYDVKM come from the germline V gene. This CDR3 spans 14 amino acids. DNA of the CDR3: TGTGCCAGCAGTTTAGTAGCGGCCTACAATGAGCAGTTCTTC. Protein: CASSLVAAYNEQFF.

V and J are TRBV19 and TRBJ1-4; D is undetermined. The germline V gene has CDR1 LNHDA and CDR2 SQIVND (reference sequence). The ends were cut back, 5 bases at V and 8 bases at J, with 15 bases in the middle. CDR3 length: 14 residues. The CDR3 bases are TGTGCCAGTAGTCCGGGAGGATCGCGGGAAAAACTGTTTTTT. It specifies CASSPGGSREKLFF.

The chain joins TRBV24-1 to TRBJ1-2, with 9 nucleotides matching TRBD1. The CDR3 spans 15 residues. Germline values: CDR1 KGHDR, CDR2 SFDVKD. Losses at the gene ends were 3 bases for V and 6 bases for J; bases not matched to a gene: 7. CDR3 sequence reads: CATSDLQGAQDGYTF. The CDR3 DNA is TGTGCCACCAGTGATCTACAGGGGGCTCAGGATGGCTACACCTTC.

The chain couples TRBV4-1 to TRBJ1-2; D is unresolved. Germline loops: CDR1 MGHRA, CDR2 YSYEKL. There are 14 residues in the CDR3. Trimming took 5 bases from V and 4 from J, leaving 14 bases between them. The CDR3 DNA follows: TGCGCCAGCAGCACATTACTAACCTCCTATGGCTACACCTTC. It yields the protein CASSTLLTSYGYTF.

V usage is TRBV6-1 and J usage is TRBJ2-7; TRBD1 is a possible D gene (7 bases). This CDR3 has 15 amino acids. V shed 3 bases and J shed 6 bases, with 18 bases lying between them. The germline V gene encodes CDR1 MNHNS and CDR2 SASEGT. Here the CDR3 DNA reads TGTGCCAGCAGTGACCAGGGGGGTCCTAGGGGCGAGCAGTACGTC. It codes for CASSDQGGPRGEQYV.

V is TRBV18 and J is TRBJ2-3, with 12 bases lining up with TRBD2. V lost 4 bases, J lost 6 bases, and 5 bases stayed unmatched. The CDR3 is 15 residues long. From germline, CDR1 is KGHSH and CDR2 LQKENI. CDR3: CASSRLAGGQDTQYF. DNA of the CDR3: TGTGCCAGCTCACGCCTAGCGGGGGGGCAGGATACGCAGTATTTT.

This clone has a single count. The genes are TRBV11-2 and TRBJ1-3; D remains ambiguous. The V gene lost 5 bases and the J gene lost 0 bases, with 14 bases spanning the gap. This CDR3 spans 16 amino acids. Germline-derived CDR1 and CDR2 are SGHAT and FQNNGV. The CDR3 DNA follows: TGTGCCAGCAGCCTGCAAATAACGGGCTCTGGAAACACCATATATTTT. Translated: CASSLQITGSGNTIYF.

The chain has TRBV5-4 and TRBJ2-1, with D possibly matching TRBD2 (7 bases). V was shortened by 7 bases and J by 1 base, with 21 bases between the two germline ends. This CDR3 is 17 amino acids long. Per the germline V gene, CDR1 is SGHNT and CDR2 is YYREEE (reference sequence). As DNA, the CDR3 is TGTGCCAGCCGGAGGGGGGGCGGTCTTAGGTCCTACAATGAGCAGTTCTTC. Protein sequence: CASRRGGGLRSYNEQFF.

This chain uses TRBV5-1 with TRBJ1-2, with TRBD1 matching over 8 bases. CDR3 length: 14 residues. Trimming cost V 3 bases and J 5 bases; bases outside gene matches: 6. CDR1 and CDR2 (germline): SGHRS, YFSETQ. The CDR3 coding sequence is TGCGCCAGCAGCTCAGACAGGGGAAGGTATGGCTACACCTTC. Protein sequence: CASSSDRGRYGYTF. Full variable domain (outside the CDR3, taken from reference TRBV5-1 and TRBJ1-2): KAGVTQTPRYLIKTRGQQVTLSCSPISGHRSVSWYQQTPGQGLQFLFEYFSETQRNKGNFPGRFSGRQFSNSRSEMNVSTLELGDSALYLCASSSDRGRYGYTFGSGTRLTVV.

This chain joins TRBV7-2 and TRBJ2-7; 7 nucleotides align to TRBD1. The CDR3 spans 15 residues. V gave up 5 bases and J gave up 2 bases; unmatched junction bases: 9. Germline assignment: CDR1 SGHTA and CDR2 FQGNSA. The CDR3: CASSLMGTDTYEQYF. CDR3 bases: TGTGCCAGCAGCCTAATGGGGACAGATACCTACGAGCAGTACTTC.